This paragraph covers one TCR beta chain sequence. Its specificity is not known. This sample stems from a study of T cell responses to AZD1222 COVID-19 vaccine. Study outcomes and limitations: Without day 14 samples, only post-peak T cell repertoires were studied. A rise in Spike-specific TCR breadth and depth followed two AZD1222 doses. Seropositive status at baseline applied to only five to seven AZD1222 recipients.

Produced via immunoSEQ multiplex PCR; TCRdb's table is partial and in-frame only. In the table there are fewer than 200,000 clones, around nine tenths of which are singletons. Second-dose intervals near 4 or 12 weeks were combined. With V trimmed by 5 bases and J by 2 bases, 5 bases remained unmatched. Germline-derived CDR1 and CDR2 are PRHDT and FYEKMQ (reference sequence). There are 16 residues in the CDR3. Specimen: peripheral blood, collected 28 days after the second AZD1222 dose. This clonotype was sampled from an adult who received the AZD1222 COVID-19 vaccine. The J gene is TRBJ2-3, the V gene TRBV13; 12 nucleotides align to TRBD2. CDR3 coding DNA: TGTGCCAGCAGCCCCAGACTAGCGGGAGACACAGATACGCAGTATTTT. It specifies CASSPRLAGDTDTQYF.